The TCR beta chain under discussion was sequenced for a study of CD4+ T cells in melanoma. Study findings and constraints: CD8+ T cell, macrophage and B cell function reportedly correlated with neoantigen-specific CD4+ T cells.

Sequenced by immunoSEQ multiplex PCR; TCRdb stores in-frame clones only, minus some. The data contain about 140,000 clones, 92% of them singletons. The CDR3 is 14 residues long. The germline V and J ends were trimmed by 0 bases and 6 bases, with 12 bases remaining between them. CDR1 is MGHRA, CDR2 YSYEKL, per germline. As to this clone: Its antigen is unidentified.

V usage is TRBV4-1 and J usage is TRBJ2-7; D is perhaps TRBD1 (5 bases). This TCR was recovered from a human donor with melanoma. In DNA, the CDR3 is TGCGCCAGCAGCCAAGATTCCCAGGGCGGCGAGCAGTACTTC. Amino acid sequence: CASSQDSQGGEQYF.